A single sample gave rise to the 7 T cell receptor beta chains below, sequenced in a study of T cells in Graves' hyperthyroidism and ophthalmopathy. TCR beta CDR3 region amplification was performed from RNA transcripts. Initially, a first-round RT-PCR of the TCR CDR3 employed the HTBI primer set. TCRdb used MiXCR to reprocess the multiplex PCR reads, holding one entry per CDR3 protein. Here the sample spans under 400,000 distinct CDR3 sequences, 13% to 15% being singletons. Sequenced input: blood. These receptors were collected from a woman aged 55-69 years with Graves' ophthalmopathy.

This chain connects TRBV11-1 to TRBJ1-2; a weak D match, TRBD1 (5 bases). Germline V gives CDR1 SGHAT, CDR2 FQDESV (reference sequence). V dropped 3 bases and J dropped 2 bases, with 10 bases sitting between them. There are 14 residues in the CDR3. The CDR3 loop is CASSFGAGNYGYTF. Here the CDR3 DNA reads TGTGCCAGCAGCTTCGGGGCAGGGAACTATGGCTACACCTTC.

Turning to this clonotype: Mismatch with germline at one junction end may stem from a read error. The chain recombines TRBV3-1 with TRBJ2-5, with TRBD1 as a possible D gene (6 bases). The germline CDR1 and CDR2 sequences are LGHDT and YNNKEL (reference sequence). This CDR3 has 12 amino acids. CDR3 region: CASSQPGQPGHF. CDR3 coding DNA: TGTGCCAGCAGCCAACCCGGACAGCCAGGTCACTTC.

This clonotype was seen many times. The CDR3 DNA follows: TGTGCCAGCAGCCCAGACCGGGGAGGGAGGTACGAGCAGTACTTC. It translates to CASSPDRGGRYEQYF. The genes are TRBV7-2 and TRBJ2-7, with TRBD2 matching 7 bases. Losses at the gene ends were 5 bases for V and 4 bases for J; bases not matched to a gene: 11. The germline gives CDR1 SGHTA, CDR2 FQGNSA. The CDR3 spans 15 residues.

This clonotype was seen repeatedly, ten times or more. The CDR3 DNA sequence: TGTGCCAGCAGCCAAGGAAGAAGCACAGATACGCAGTATTTT. This sequence encodes CASSQGRSTDTQYF. The V gene is TRBV3-1, the J gene TRBJ2-3; no clear D gene. Per germline, CDR1 LGHDT and CDR2 YNNKEL (reference sequence). V shed 1 base and J shed 0 bases, with 5 bases lying between them. CDR3 length: 14 amino acids.

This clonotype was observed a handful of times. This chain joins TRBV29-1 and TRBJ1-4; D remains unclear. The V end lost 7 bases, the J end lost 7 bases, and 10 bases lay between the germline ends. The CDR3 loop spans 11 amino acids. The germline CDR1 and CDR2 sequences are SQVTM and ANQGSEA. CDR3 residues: CSGGVGEKLFF. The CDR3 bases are TGCAGCGGGGGAGTTGGTGAAAAACTGTTTTTT.

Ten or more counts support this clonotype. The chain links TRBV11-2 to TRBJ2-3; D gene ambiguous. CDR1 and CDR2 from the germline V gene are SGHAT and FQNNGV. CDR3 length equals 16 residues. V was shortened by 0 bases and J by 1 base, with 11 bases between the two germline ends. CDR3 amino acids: CASSLDRSWGTDTQYF. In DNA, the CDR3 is TGTGCCAGCAGCTTAGATCGTTCTTGGGGCACAGATACGCAGTATTTT.

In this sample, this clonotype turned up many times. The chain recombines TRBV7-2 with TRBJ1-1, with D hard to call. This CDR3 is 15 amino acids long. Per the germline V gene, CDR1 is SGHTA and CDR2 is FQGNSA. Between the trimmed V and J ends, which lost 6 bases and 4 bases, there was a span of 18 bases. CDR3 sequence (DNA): TGTGCCAGCAGAGACTTTCGGACGGATTTCACTGAAGCTTTCTTT. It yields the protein CASRDFRTDFTEAFF.